This record looks at one TCR beta chain sequence and its context. The CDR3 has 16 residues. V lost 1 base and J lost 3; bases outside the gene matches: 1. Germline V gives CDR1 LNHNV, CDR2 YYDKDF (reference sequence). This specimen belongs to a study of blood T cell repertoires in COVID-19. For the study at large: T cells, B-cell-depleted T cells, or PBMCs supplied cDNA or gDNA.

Authors' data handling: Nucleated cell number was recorded as an estimate derived from reference gene primer amplification. The table came from immunoSEQ multiplex PCR; TCRdb's copy has only in-frame clones and leaves some out. V and J calls and clone size are those listed in that table; D and trimming were worked out from the DNA. The table records roughly 260,000 clones, approximately 85% of them present only once. The V gene is TRBV15, the J gene TRBJ2-7, with 15 nucleotides matching TRBD2. Material for sequencing was PBMCs or T cells enriched from blood (not recorded which). This receptor was obtained from a woman in her 50s who had recovered from COVID-19. The chain's CDR3 is CATSRGGLAGGYEQYF. The CDR3, as DNA: TGTGCCACCAGCAGAGGGGGACTAGCGGGGGGCTACGAGCAGTACTTC.